The clone carrying this T cell receptor (beta chain) appeared a few times. The assay was immunoSEQ multiplex PCR, and TCRdb's table has in-frame clones only and misses some. The table has fewer than 15,000 clones, around 86% seen once. With 2 bases removed from V and 1 base from J, the gap between germline ends came to 11 bases. CDR1 and CDR2 from the germline V gene are SQVTM and ANQGSEA. CDR3 size: 14 residues. This specimen belongs to a study of OX40 agonist ivuxolimab in advanced cancers. Background on the study: Patients received ivuxolimab, an intravenous treatment, every 2 weeks at 0.01 to 10 mg/kg.

This sequence originates from an adult with an advanced solid tumor such as melanoma, head and neck, liver or kidney cancer. The chain joins TRBV29-1 to TRBJ1-1, with TRBD1 as a possible D gene (6 bases). The source material was CD4+ or CD8+ T cells sorted from blood, sampled in a trial of the OX40 agonist ivuxolimab. As DNA, the CDR3 is TGCAGCGTTGAAACGGGCAGGGGGAACACTGAAGCTTTCTTT. Protein: CSVETGRGNTEAFF.